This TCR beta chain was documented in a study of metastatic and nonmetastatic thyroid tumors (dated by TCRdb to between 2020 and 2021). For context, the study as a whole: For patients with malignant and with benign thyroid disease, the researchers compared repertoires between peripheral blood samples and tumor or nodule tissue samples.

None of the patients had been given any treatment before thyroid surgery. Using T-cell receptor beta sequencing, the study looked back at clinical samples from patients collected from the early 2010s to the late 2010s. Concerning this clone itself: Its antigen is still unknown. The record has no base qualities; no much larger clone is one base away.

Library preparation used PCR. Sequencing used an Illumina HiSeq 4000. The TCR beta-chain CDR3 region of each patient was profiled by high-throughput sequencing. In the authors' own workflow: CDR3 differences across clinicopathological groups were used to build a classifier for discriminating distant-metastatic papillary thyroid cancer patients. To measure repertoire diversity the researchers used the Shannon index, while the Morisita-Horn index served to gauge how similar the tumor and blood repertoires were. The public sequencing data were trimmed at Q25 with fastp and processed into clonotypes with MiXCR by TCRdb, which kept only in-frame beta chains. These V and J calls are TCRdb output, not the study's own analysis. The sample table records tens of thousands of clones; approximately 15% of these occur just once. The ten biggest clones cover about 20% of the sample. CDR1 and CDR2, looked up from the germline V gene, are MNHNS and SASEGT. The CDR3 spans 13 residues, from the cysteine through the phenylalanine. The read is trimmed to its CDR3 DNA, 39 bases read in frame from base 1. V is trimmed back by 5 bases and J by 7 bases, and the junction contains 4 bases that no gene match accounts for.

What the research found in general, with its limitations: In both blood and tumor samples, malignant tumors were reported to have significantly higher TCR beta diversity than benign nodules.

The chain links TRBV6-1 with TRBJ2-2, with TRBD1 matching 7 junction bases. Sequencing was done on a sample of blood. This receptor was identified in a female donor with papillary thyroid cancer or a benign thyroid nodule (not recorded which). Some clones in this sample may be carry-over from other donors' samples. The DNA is TGTGCCAGCAGTCACACAGGGGTCGGGGAGCTGTTTTTT. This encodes CASSHTGVGELFF.